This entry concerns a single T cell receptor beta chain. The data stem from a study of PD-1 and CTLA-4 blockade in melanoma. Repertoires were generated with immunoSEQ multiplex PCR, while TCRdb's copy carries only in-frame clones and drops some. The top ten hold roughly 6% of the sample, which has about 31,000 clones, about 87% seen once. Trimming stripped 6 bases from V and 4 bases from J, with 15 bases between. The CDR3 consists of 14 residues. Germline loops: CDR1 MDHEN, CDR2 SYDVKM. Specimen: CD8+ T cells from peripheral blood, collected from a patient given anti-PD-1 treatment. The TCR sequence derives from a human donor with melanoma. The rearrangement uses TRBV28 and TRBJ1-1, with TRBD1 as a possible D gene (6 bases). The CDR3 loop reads CASSLMGQGTEAFF. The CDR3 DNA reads TGTGCCAGCAGCCTTATGGGACAAGGCACTGAAGCTTTCTTT.